One and the same sample provided the 4 T cell receptor beta chains below, sequenced in a study of cytomegalovirus exposure and HLA in healthy donors. Amplification used 60 Vbeta primers and 13 Jbeta primers. Repertoires were generated with immunoSEQ multiplex PCR, while TCRdb's copy carries only in-frame clones and drops some. Among over 150,000 clones, 75% to 85% were seen once, and the ten largest hold 3.7%. The sample comprised PBMCs. The receptors stem from a woman aged 55 to 70 in good health and CMV-seropositive.

For this clone: The germline gene is not matched at one end of the junction; a read error may be the cause. This chain joins TRBV7-9 and TRBJ2-7; 8 bases are a match to TRBD1. This CDR3 spans 16 amino acids. The germline V gene encodes CDR1 SEHNR and CDR2 FQNEAQ (reference sequence). CDR3 sequence: CSSSLGGTGRLSEQYF. Written as DNA, the CDR3 is TGTTCCAGCAGCTTAGGGGGGACAGGCCGTTTGTCCGAGCAGTACTTC.

The CDR3, as DNA: TGCGCCAGCAGCCAAGCCGACAGGGGCAACTATGGCTACACCTTC. As protein: CASSQADRGNYGYTF. The chain recombines TRBV4-1 with TRBJ1-2; TRBD1 matches 8 bases. The CDR3 runs to 15 residues. The ends lost 1 base at V and 2 bases at J; junction bases unmatched: 3. Germline CDR1 is MGHRA and CDR2 is YSYEKL.

The rearrangement links TRBV21-1 to TRBJ2-7; TRBD2, the table's D call, was not compared with the DNA. TRBV21-1 is deemed a pseudogene. The CDR3 extends over 17 amino acids. The CDR3 loop reads CASSKRPSGVKSYEQYF. The CDR3 DNA reads as TGTGCCAGCAGCAAACGTCCTAGCGGGGTAAAGTCCTACGAGCAGTACTTC.

This chain connects TRBV7-3 to TRBJ2-7; 7 positions agree with TRBD2. Trimming cost V 4 bases and J 6 bases; bases outside gene matches: 9. The CDR3 covers 14 residues. Germline V gene sequence: CDR1 SGHTA, CDR2 FQGTGA. CDR3 DNA: TGTGCCAGCAGCTCCGGGACTAAGAGCGGCGAGCAGTACTTC. Amino acid sequence: CASSSGTKSGEQYF.